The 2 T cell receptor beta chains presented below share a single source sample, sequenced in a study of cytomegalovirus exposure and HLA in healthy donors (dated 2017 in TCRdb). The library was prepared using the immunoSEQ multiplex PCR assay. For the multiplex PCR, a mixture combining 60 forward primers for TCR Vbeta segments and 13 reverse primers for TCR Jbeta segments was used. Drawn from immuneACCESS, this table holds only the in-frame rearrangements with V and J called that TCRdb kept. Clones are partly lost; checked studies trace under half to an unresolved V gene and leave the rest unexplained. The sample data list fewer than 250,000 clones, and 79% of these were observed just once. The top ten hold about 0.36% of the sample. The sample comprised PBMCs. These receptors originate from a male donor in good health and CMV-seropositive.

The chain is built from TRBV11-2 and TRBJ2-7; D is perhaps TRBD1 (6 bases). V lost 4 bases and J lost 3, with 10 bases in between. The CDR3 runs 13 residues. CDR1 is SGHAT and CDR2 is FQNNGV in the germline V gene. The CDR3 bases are TGTGCCAGCAGCTCGGACAGAGACTACGAGCAGTACTTC. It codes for CASSSDRDYEQYF.

The CDR3 loop reads CASSSRLQETQYF. DNA of the CDR3: TGCGCCAGCAGCAGCAGGCTACAAGAGACCCAGTACTTC. The V and J genes are TRBV4-3 and TRBJ2-5; D gene ambiguous. The CDR3 has 13 amino acids. The germline V gene encodes CDR1 LGHNA and CDR2 YSLEER. Deletions cut 5 bases from V and 2 bases from J, with 9 bases between.